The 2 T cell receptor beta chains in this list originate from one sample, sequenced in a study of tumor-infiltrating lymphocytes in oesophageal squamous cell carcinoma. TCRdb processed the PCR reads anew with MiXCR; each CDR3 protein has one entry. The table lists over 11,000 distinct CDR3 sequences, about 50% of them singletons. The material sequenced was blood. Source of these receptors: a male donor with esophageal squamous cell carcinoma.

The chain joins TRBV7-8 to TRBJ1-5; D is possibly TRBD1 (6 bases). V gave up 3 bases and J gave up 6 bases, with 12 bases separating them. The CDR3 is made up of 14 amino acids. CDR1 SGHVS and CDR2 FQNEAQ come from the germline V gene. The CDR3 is CASSFRGSGQPQHF. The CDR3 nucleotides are TGTGCCAGCAGCTTCAGGGGTTCTGGTCAGCCCCAGCATTTT.

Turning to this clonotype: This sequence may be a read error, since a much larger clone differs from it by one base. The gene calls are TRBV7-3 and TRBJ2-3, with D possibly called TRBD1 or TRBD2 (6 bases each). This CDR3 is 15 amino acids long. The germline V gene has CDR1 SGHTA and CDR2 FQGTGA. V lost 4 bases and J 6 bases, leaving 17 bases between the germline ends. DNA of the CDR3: TGTGCCAGCAGCTGGGGGGACAACAGAGCCGATACGCAGTATTTT. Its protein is CASSWGDNRADTQYF.